This TCR beta chain derives from a study of blood T cell repertoires in COVID-19. The table came from immunoSEQ multiplex PCR; TCRdb's copy has only in-frame clones and leaves some out. The sample includes just over 150,000 clones, roughly 91% of them seen just once. The germline gives CDR1 MDHEN, CDR2 SYDVKM. This CDR3 is built from 14 residues. The trim removed 6 bases at V and 3 bases at J, leaving 4 bases unmatched. This sequence joins TRBV28 and TRBJ2-7, with 11 bases that match TRBD1. Material: peripheral blood. The clonotype comes from a woman aged 50 to 60 with acute or convalescent COVID-19. The CDR3 sequence: CASRDRGLNYEQYF. Written as DNA, the CDR3 is TGTGCCAGCAGGGACAGGGGGCTTAACTACGAGCAGTACTTC.